One sample yielded the 29 T cell receptor beta chains listed below, sequenced in a study of radiotherapy plus CTLA-4 blockade in lung cancer. TCRdb's copy holds only in-frame clones and misses some; the assay was immunoSEQ multiplex PCR. The sample lists tens of thousands of clones, roughly three quarters occurring once. Here the sequenced sample was peripheral blood, taken from a patient treated with radiotherapy plus ipilimumab. The receptors shown here come from a human donor with non-small cell lung cancer whose response to radiotherapy plus ipilimumab could not be evaluated.

The CDR3 sequence: CAWSHQAGVRTQYF. CDR3 bases: TGTGCCTGGAGTCACCAGGCGGGAGTTCGGACCCAGTACTTC. The chain links TRBV30 to TRBJ2-5; 7 bases are a match to TRBD2. Germline V lookup: CDR1 GTSNPN, CDR2 SVGIG (reference sequence). The CDR3 consists of 14 residues. Trimming took 2 bases from V and 7 from J; bases not matched to a gene: 10. Based on the CDR3 plus reference TRBV30 and TRBJ2-5, the full variable domain is SQTIHQWPATLVQPVGSPLSLECTVEGTSNPNLYWYRQAAGRGLQLLFYSVGIGQISSEVPQNLSASRPQDRQFILSSKKLLLSDSGFYLCAWSHQAGVRTQYFGPGTRLLVL.

This chain joins TRBV30 and TRBJ1-6, with a possible D match to TRBD1 (5 bases). With 4 bases removed from V and 0 bases from J, the gap between germline ends came to 7 bases. The CDR3 extends over 14 amino acids. Looked up from germline, CDR1 is GTSNPN and CDR2 is SVGIG (reference sequence). The CDR3 reads CAWTQGSYNSPLHF. In DNA, the CDR3 is TGTGCCTGGACCCAGGGCTCCTATAATTCACCCCTCCACTTT. Based on the CDR3 plus reference TRBV30 and TRBJ1-6, the full variable domain is SQTIHQWPATLVQPVGSPLSLECTVEGTSNPNLYWYRQAAGRGLQLLFYSVGIGQISSEVPQNLSASRPQDRQFILSSKKLLLSDSGFYLCAWTQGSYNSPLHFGNGTRLTVT.

The V call is TRBV4-1, the J call TRBJ1-5; 9 bases line up with TRBD1. The ends lost 1 base at V and 6 bases at J; junction bases unmatched: 7. This CDR3 region has 16 residues. CDR1 is MGHRA and CDR2 is YSYEKL in the germline V gene. CDR3 loop: CASSQVPYRGPQPQHF. CDR3 DNA: TGCGCCAGCAGCCAAGTCCCCTACAGGGGGCCTCAGCCCCAGCATTTT.

This chain joins TRBV7-6 and TRBJ1-5; D gene ambiguous. CDR1 SGHVS and CDR2 FNYEAQ come from the germline V gene. This CDR3 contains 15 residues. With 1 base removed from V and 0 bases from J, the gap between germline ends came to 7 bases. CDR3 in DNA: TGTGCCAGCAGCTTAGATTCAGGTAGCAATCAGCCCCAGCATTTT. This sequence encodes CASSLDSGSNQPQHF.

The chain employs TRBV18 and TRBJ2-3; 10 bases align to TRBD1. The CDR3 has 17 amino acids. The germline V gene has CDR1 KGHSH and CDR2 LQKENI. The ends lost 3 bases at V and 2 bases at J; junction bases unmatched: 8. The CDR3 DNA follows: TGTGCCAGCTCACCCTCCCCAGGGACAGGGGTCACAGATACGCAGTATTTT. Amino acid sequence: CASSPSPGTGVTDTQYF.

V and J are TRBV5-1 and TRBJ1-1; perhaps TRBD1 as D (5 bases). CDR1 SGHRS and CDR2 YFSETQ come from the germline V gene. There are 14 residues in the CDR3. V shed 0 bases and J shed 4 bases, with 10 bases lying between them. Written as DNA, the CDR3 is TGCGCCAGCAGCTTGGGTGGGGGGGGCACTGAAGCTTTCTTT. Amino acids: CASSLGGGGTEAFF.

This clone was observed a handful of times. The chain has TRBV19 and TRBJ1-3; D is possibly TRBD1 (5 bases). Per the germline V gene, CDR1 is LNHDA and CDR2 is SQIVND (reference sequence). The CDR3 is 16 amino acids. Deletions cut 5 bases from V and 0 bases from J, with 14 bases between. CDR3 sequence (DNA): TGTGCCAGTAGTTACCCCGGAGGGGCCTCTGGAAACACCATATATTTT. Protein: CASSYPGGASGNTIYF.

This chain joins TRBV5-1 and TRBJ2-3; 11 positions match TRBD2. The trim removed 2 bases at V and 7 bases at J, leaving 3 bases unmatched. The CDR3 spans 14 residues. Germline V gene data show CDR1 as SGHRS and CDR2 as YFSETQ. CDR3 sequence: CASSLLAGANTQYF. CDR3 DNA: TGCGCCAGCAGCTTACTAGCGGGGGCGAATACGCAGTATTTT.

The chain carries TRBV6-1 and TRBJ2-1; 9 bases map to TRBD1. After removal of 5 bases from V and 6 bases from J, the junction contained 8 bases not matched to a gene. Per the germline V gene, CDR1 is MNHNS and CDR2 is SASEGT. CDR3 length: 15 amino acids. The CDR3 region is CASSLNLDRGNEQFF. The CDR3 nucleotides are TGTGCCAGCAGTTTAAATCTGGACAGGGGCAATGAGCAGTTCTTC.

This chain joins TRBV11-2 and TRBJ1-1; 7 bases line up with TRBD1. Germline lookup yields CDR1 SGHAT and CDR2 FQNNGV. V lost 0 bases and J lost 5; bases outside the gene matches: 9. The CDR3 loop spans 16 amino acids. In DNA form, the CDR3 reads TGTGCCAGCAGCTTAGACTCAGGGGGAACAGGGACTGAAGCTTTCTTT. Protein: CASSLDSGGTGTEAFF.

The V and J genes are TRBV11-2 and TRBJ1-1; 8 nucleotides line up with TRBD1. Per germline, CDR1 SGHAT and CDR2 FQNNGV. The junction had 7 bases not matched to a gene; V was cut back by 5 bases and J by 2 bases. The CDR3 totals 15 residues. CDR3: CASSPQDRVNTEAFF. DNA for the CDR3: TGTGCCAGCAGCCCCCAGGACAGGGTTAACACTGAAGCTTTCTTT.

This chain joins TRBV2 and TRBJ2-3, with TRBD2 matching 13 bases. Trimming cost V 5 bases and J 7 bases; bases outside gene matches: 6. The length of the CDR3 is 15 residues. Germline loops: CDR1 SNHLY, CDR2 FYNNEI. The CDR3 region is CASSPTSGGANTQYF. The CDR3 bases are TGTGCCAGCAGTCCTACTAGCGGGGGGGCAAATACGCAGTATTTT.

The genes are TRBV5-4 and TRBJ1-1, with TRBD1 matching 7 bases. Germline V gene data show CDR1 as SGHNT and CDR2 as YYREEE (reference sequence). After removal of 2 bases from V and 4 bases from J, the junction contained 2 bases not matched to a gene. The CDR3 runs to 13 residues. CDR3 residues: CASSFDRVTEAFF. CDR3 bases: TGTGCCAGCAGCTTCGACAGGGTCACTGAAGCTTTCTTT.

The chain is built from TRBV19 and TRBJ1-4; possibly TRBD1 for D (5 bases). The CDR3 has 15 residues. Trimming removed 4 bases from V and 8 bases from J, with 17 bases in between. Germline CDR1 is LNHDA and CDR2 is SQIVND (reference sequence). CDR3 sequence (DNA): TGTGCCAGTAGTAAGGCGGCACCGTGGGGCGAAAAACTGTTTTTT. This translates into CASSKAAPWGEKLFF.

This clone was counted once. The J gene is TRBJ1-6, the V gene TRBV7-2, with 10 nucleotides matching TRBD1. The V gene end was trimmed by 4 bases and the J gene end by 4 bases; junction bases not matched to a gene: 10. The CDR3 runs to 18 residues. Germline assignment: CDR1 SGHTA and CDR2 FQGNSA. The CDR3 region is CASSSKLGQGFYNSPLHF. The CDR3 nucleotides read TGTGCCAGCAGCTCCAAACTGGGACAGGGGTTTTATAATTCACCCCTCCACTTT.

The genes are TRBV7-9 and TRBJ1-5; 9 bases fit TRBD1. The CDR3 extends over 15 amino acids. V shed 3 bases and J 7 bases; nucleotides not matched to a gene: 7. Germline V gives CDR1 SEHNR, CDR2 FQNEAQ (reference sequence). In DNA form, the CDR3 reads TGTGCCAGCAGCTTGGGACAGGGACAGGAGCAGCCCCAGCATTTT. Translating it yields CASSLGQGQEQPQHF.

The chain uses TRBV28 and TRBJ1-5; 8 bases are shared with TRBD1. The CDR3 spans 16 residues. With V trimmed by 5 bases and J by 1 base, 7 bases remained unmatched. CDR1 and CDR2 (germline): MDHEN, SYDVKM. In DNA, the CDR3 is TGTGCCAGCAGTCCATCAGGACAGGGCAGCAATCAGCCCCAGCATTTT. It specifies CASSPSGQGSNQPQHF.

This clone was seen once. The V call is TRBV6-1, the J call TRBJ2-6; the D is unclear. The CDR3 has 15 amino acids. The germline V gene has CDR1 MNHNS and CDR2 SASEGT. V was cut by 4 bases and J by 0 bases, with 7 bases left in between. The CDR3 spells CASSASSSGANVLTF. CDR3 nucleotides: TGTGCCAGCAGTGCTTCCTCCTCTGGGGCCAACGTCCTGACTTTC.

This chain connects TRBV15 to TRBJ2-4, with 7 bases fitting TRBD2. The CDR3 sequence is 14 residues long. The V segment lost 5 bases and the J segment 8 bases; nucleotides outside the gene matches: 9. In germline, CDR1 is LNHNV, CDR2 YYDKDF (reference sequence). CDR3 DNA sequence: TGTGCCACCAGCTTATGGGGGGGTGGACACATTCAGTACTTC. Residues: CATSLWGGGHIQYF.

The chain recombines TRBV7-9 with TRBJ2-7; 11 positions match TRBD2. With 1 base clipped from V and 1 base from J, the junction kept 3 bases outside the gene matches. Per germline, CDR1 SEHNR and CDR2 FQNEAQ (reference sequence). This CDR3 contains 16 residues. CDR3 in amino acids: CASSLGGTSGSYEQYF. DNA for the CDR3: TGTGCCAGCAGCTTAGGTGGGACTAGCGGTTCCTACGAGCAGTACTTC.

The chain uses TRBV28 and TRBJ2-5; TRBD2 matches 11 bases. The CDR3 extends over 14 amino acids. CDR1 is MDHEN, CDR2 SYDVKM, per germline. V gave up 6 bases and J gave up 6 bases; unmatched junction bases: 6. DNA of the CDR3: TGTGCCAGCAGGCAAACTAGCGGGGGAAAGACCCAGTACTTC. It is translated as CASRQTSGGKTQYF. The variable domain in full, completed from reference TRBV28 and TRBJ2-5, reads DVKVTQSSRYLVKRTGEKVFLECVQDMDHENMFWYRQDPGLGLRLIYFSYDVKMKEKGDIPEGYSVSREKKERFSLILESASTNQTSMYLCASRQTSGGKTQYFGPGTRLLVL.

The chain links TRBV2 to TRBJ2-1; 13 bases match TRBD2. CDR1 SNHLY and CDR2 FYNNEI come from the germline V gene. The CDR3 length is 15 residues. Unmatched junction bases numbered 5, after V lost 4 bases and J lost 8 bases. CDR3 in amino acids: CASSVSGLAGDEQFF. In nucleotides, the CDR3 is TGTGCCAGCAGTGTGTCAGGACTAGCGGGAGATGAGCAGTTCTTC.

The J gene is TRBJ1-1, the V gene TRBV5-6, with D maybe TRBD1 (6 bases). This CDR3 has 16 amino acids. Germline assignment: CDR1 SGHDT and CDR2 YYEEEE. Trimming removed 5 bases from V and 2 bases from J, with 19 bases in between. The CDR3 reads CASSSGPGGVNTEAFF. CDR3 DNA sequence: TGTGCCAGCAGTTCTGGGCCGGGGGGCGTCAACACTGAAGCTTTCTTT.

The chain uses TRBV5-1 and TRBJ2-5, with D maybe TRBD1 (5 bases). The CDR3 loop spans 14 amino acids. The V end was cut by 2 bases, the J end by 2 bases, with 10 bases between. Per germline, CDR1 SGHRS and CDR2 YFSETQ. CDR3 sequence reads: CASSFQGDQETQYF. The DNA for the CDR3 is TGCGCCAGCAGCTTTCAGGGCGATCAAGAGACCCAGTACTTC.

V is TRBV15 and J is TRBJ2-7, with D maybe TRBD1 (5 bases). Germline loops: CDR1 LNHNV, CDR2 YYDKDF (reference sequence). V lost 8 bases, J lost 6 bases, and 20 bases lay in between. The CDR3 has 14 residues. The CDR3: CATSAEQQAAEQYF. The DNA of the CDR3 is TGTGCCACCTCAGCCGAACAACAGGCCGCCGAGCAGTACTTC.

The V call is TRBV9, the J call TRBJ2-3; a weak D match, TRBD1 (6 bases). V was pared by 3 bases and J by 1 base, with 6 bases between. The CDR3 covers 13 residues. Germline V gene data show CDR1 as SGDLS and CDR2 as YYNGEE. In nucleotides, the CDR3 is TGTGCCAGCAGCGGGACAGGCACAGATACGCAGTATTTT. Amino acid sequence: CASSGTGTDTQYF.

This chain uses TRBV6-7 with TRBJ2-5; 11 bases map to TRBD2. TRBV6-7 is labeled an ORF, and its function is uncertain. The CDR3 contains 19 residues. Trimming cost V 6 bases and J 5 bases; bases outside gene matches: 20. CDR3: CASRCTGTSGTLPRETQYF. Written as DNA, the CDR3 is TGTGCCAGCAGATGCACCGGGACTAGCGGAACACTACCCAGGGAGACCCAGTACTTC.

This chain connects TRBV7-3 to TRBJ1-2; 8 bases match TRBD1. The CDR3 extends over 15 amino acids. Trimming removed 1 base from V and 8 bases from J; junction bases left unmatched: 9. CDR1 SGHTA and CDR2 FQGTGA come from the germline V gene. In DNA, the CDR3 is TGTGCCAGCAGCTTAAACGGACAGGGTGGCGGGGGCTACACCTTC. Translated: CASSLNGQGGGGYTF.

The CDR3 region has the DNA TGTGCCAGCAGTTGGGGGGGGTTAACTGAAGCTTTCTTT. Its protein product is CASSWGGLTEAFF. The genes are TRBV28 and TRBJ1-1; tentatively, D is TRBD1 (5 bases). Between the trimmed V and J ends, which lost 4 bases and 5 bases, there was a span of 11 bases. The CDR3 consists of 13 residues. CDR1 and CDR2 (germline): MDHEN, SYDVKM.